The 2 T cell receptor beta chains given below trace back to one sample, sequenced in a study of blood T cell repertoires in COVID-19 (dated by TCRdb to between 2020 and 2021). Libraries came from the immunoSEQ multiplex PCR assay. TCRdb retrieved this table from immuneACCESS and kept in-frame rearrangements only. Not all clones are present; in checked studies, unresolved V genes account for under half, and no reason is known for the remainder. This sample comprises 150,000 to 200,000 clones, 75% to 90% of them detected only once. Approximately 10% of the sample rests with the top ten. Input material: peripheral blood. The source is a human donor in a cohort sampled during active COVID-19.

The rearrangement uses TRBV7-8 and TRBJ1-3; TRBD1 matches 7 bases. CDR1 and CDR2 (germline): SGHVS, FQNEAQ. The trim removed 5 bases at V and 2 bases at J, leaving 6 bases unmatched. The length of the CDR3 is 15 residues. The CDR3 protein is CASSPATGTGNTIYF. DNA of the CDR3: TGTGCCAGCAGCCCCGCGACAGGGACTGGAAACACCATATATTTT. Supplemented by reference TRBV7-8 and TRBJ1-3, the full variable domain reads GAGVSQSPRYKVAKRGQDVALRCDPISGHVSLFWYQQALGQGPEFLTYFQNEAQLDKSGLPSDRFFAERPEGSVSTLKIQRTQQEDSAVYLCASSPATGTGNTIYFGEGSWLTVV.

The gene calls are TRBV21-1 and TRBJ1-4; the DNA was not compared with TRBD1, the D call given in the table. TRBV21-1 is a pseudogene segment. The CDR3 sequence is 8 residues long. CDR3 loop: CASRQRNF. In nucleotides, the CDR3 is TGTGCCAGCAGACAGAGAAATTTT.